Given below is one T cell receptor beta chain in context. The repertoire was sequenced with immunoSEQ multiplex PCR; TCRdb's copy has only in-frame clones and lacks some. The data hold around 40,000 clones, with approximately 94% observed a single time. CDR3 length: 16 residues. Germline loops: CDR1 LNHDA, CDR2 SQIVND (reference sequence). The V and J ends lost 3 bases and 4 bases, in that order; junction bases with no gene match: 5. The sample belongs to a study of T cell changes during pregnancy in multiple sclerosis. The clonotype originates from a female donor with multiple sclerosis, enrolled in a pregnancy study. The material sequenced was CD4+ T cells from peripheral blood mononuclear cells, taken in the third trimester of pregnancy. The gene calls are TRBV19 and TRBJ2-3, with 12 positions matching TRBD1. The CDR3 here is CASSMGQGAESDTQYF. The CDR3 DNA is TGTGCCAGTAGTATGGGACAGGGGGCTGAGTCAGATACGCAGTATTTT.